These 5 T cell receptor beta chains were sequenced from one sample in a study of sequential checkpoint blockade in melanoma (dated by TCRdb to about 2019). The treatment or condition label, read with the paper, signifies: randomized to nivolumab then ipilimumab (arm A) or the reverse (arm B). The library relied on the immunoSEQ multiplex PCR assay. Here the immuneACCESS table is served through TCRdb, limited to in-frame sequences with V and J called. Missing clones are a known gap in these copies; in checked studies unresolved V genes cover under half, and the rest lacks a known reason. This sample gives about 2,500 clones in total; around 29% of them show up just once. About 10% of the sample belongs to the ten largest clones. Material: tumor tissue (inferred from file names), obtained from a patient given nivolumab and ipilimumab in sequence. The receptors come from a human donor with melanoma.

This clone is termed medium-sized (0.01 to 0.1%). CDR3 DNA: TGTGCCAGCAGCTTACTAAGCGGGATCGTTGAGACCCAGTACTTC. Amino acids: CASSLLSGIVETQYF. This chain joins TRBV11-3 and TRBJ2-5; 7 positions match TRBD2. CDR1 and CDR2 (germline): SGHNT, YENEEA. The CDR3 length is 15 residues. Unmatched junction bases numbered 8, after V lost 2 bases and J lost 5 bases.

The chain employs TRBV6-8 and TRBJ1-2, with D uncertain. The CDR3 contains 12 residues. V lost 6 bases to trimming and J lost 4 bases, with 9 bases between them. Germline V gene sequence: CDR1 MNHGY, CDR2 SAAAGT. CDR3 sequence: CASRSGVYGYTF. CDR3 nucleotide sequence: TGTGCCAGCAGGTCAGGAGTCTATGGCTACACCTTC.

This chain joins TRBV12-5 and TRBJ2-2; 7 bases match TRBD1. CDR1 is LGHNT and CDR2 is FRNRAP in the germline V gene. The CDR3 extends over 15 amino acids. V lost 5 bases, J lost 6 bases, and 9 bases stayed unmatched. In nucleotides, the CDR3 is TGTGCTAGTGGTCCACCACAGGGGTACCCCGGGGAGCTGTTTTTT. Translating it yields CASGPPQGYPGELFF.

This clone appeared a few times. The chain links TRBV9 to TRBJ2-3; the D is unclear. The V and J ends lost 3 bases and 4 bases respectively, with 15 bases between them. The CDR3 spans 15 residues. Per germline, CDR1 SGDLS and CDR2 YYNGEE. CDR3 in DNA: TGTGCCAGCAGCGCTACCCCCGCGAAAGCAGATACGCAGTATTTT. Amino acids: CASSATPAKADTQYF.

The J gene is TRBJ1-1, the V gene TRBV5-1, with TRBD1 as a possible D gene (5 bases). Trimming removed 0 bases at V and 3 bases at J, with 9 bases between. Germline V CDR1 and CDR2: SGHRS, YFSETQ. CDR3 size: 14 residues. CDR3 sequence reads: CASSLVLGDTEAFF. In DNA, the CDR3 is TGCGCCAGCAGCTTGGTTTTGGGGGACACTGAAGCTTTCTTT. The whole variable domain, remainder taken from reference TRBV5-1 and TRBJ1-1, is KAGVTQTPRYLIKTRGQQVTLSCSPISGHRSVSWYQQTPGQGLQFLFEYFSETQRNKGNFPGRFSGRQFSNSRSEMNVSTLELGDSALYLCASSLVLGDTEAFFGQGTRLTVV.